This T cell receptor (beta chain) was sequenced in a study of blood T cell repertoires in COVID-19 (dated by TCRdb to about 2020). Study-wide context: Collaborator samples came from the United States, Italy and Spain and covered acute and convalescent phases of COVID-19. The material from the prospective study consisted of cDNA or gDNA derived from T cells, B-cell-depleted T cells, or PBMCs. Deeply sampled blood TCRbeta repertoires from subjects exposed to, actively infected with, or recovered from COVID-19 were included in the dataset. The repertoires were released in a freely available public database intended as a resource for research on the immune response to SARS-CoV-2. Samples came from the ongoing ImmuneRACE study (first 160 participants) plus 1,254 subjects from 6 global collaborators. A de-identified subject ID, COVID-19 status, age in years and sex were almost always included in the sample metadata. Where available, HLA class I and class II types were obtained from metadata supplied by the sample provider rather than from assay-based typing.

The collaborating institutions used their own protocols to collect whole blood in K2EDTA tubes. Collaborator samples were shipped for TCRbeta analysis as frozen whole blood, isolated PBMCs, or DNA extracted from either sample type. Beyond this particular receptor, the publication reports: How much clinical and demographic metadata was included differed by source and by participant, and the metadata was provided uncurated.

From the germline V gene, CDR1 is MDHEN and CDR2 is SYDVKM. The CDR3, cysteine through phenylalanine, is 15 amino acids long. Only the CDR3 DNA is retained, 45 bases long and in frame from the first base. Ends trimmed: V by 5 bases, J by 2 bases; bases unmatched to a gene: 3. The immunoSEQ Assay, a bias-controlled multiplex PCR, was used to amplify TCRbeta CDR3 regions from genomic DNA. The original methods were these. Within the assay, amplification of reference gene primers was used to estimate how many nucleated cells each sample contained. To quantify the absolute abundance of each unique TCRbeta CDR3 rearrangement, sequence reads were collapsed and filtered. Productive Simpson clonality was computed per sample as the square root of Simpson's diversity index over productive rearrangements. What TCRdb holds here is the immuneACCESS table cut down to in-frame rearrangements. Part of the clones is not present; checked against another copy, under half of the missing clones reflect an unresolved V gene, and the others are unexplained. That table furnishes V, J and clone size, whereas the DNA furnished D and trimming. The table for this sample lists about 60,000 clones; 87% of them were counted only once. Around 10% of the sample is held by the ten biggest clonotypes.

As concerns this clone: Its antigen is still unknown. No base quality information exists; no much larger clone differs at one position.

The sequencing input was peripheral blood. Recombination connected TRBV28 to TRBJ2-5; 12 bases in between match TRBD2. The TCR sequence derives from a human donor with acute or convalescent COVID-19. The donor label of this sample is uncertain. The CDR3 sequence is CASSVTSGGQETQYF. Here is the DNA: TGTGCCAGCAGTGTGACTAGCGGGGGACAAGAGACCCAGTACTTC.